This TCR beta chain was captured in a study of T-cell reconstitution after alpha-beta-depleted transplantation in children. During its preparation, the TCRbeta library received unique molecular identifiers. TCRdb independently ran MiXCR on the PCR reads; one entry per CDR3 protein. The data contain 550,000 to 800,000 distinct CDR3 sequences, about an eighth of them singletons. V was cut by 1 base and J by 1 base, with 20 bases left in between. CDR1 LGHDT and CDR2 YNNKEL come from the germline V gene (reference sequence). This CDR3 contains 19 residues. General study results and limits: After transplant, at about two months, alpha-beta T cells were reportedly derived from several hundred expanded graft clones. T-cell numbers and diversity, one year after transplant, stemmed largely from T cells that were newly produced. Surviving recipient T cells and thymic progenitors underlay high day-60 TCRbeta diversity in some patients.

This clonotype was recorded a few times. The antigen remains undetermined. The receptor was derived from a girl aged 2 to 9 with congenital amegakaryocytic thrombocytopenia, due to receive a stem cell transplant. V gene TRBV3-1 combines with J gene TRBJ2-1; D gene unclear. The starting material was PBMCs, obtained before TCRalphabeta/CD19-depleted stem cell transplant. DNA for the CDR3: TGTGCCAGCAGCCAAGGGCCTGAGTTTAGTAGTTCGTCCTACAATGAGCAGTTCTTC. Protein sequence: CASSQGPEFSSSSYNEQFF.